Presented here are 32 T cell receptor beta chains from one specimen sequenced in a study of blood T cell repertoires in COVID-19. Profiling relied on immunoSEQ multiplex PCR, and the TCRdb table lists in-frame clones only, not all of them. This sample carries 200,000 to 250,000 clones, 65% to 90% of them seen once, and the ten largest clones take 2.4%. Sample: peripheral blood. These receptors were collected from a woman in her 70s with COVID-19, enrolled during active disease.

J is TRBJ1-2 and V is TRBV7-2, with D uncertain. The germline gives CDR1 SGHTA, CDR2 FQGNSA. V dropped 8 bases and J dropped 4 bases, with 14 bases sitting between them. CDR3 size: 13 residues. Here the CDR3 reads CASSARVGYGYTF. Here the CDR3 DNA reads TGTGCCAGCTCCGCGAGGGTAGGCTATGGCTACACCTTC.

The chain carries TRBV9 and TRBJ2-2, with a possible D match to TRBD1 (5 bases). Looked up from germline, CDR1 is SGDLS and CDR2 is YYNGEE. Trimming stripped 3 bases from V and 4 bases from J, with 16 bases between. CDR3 size: 16 residues. DNA for the CDR3: TGTGCCAGCAGCGGGCTCTTAGGGGATCGCACCGGGGAGCTGTTTTTT. Its translation: CASSGLLGDRTGELFF.

J is TRBJ2-3 and V is TRBV4-3; TRBD2 matches 8 bases. The V and J ends lost 5 bases and 4 bases, in that order; junction bases with no gene match: 11. The CDR3 length is 16 residues. Per the germline V gene, CDR1 is LGHNA and CDR2 is YSLEER. The chain's CDR3 is CASSSSAGLVSDTQYF. DNA for the CDR3: TGCGCCAGCAGCTCGAGTGCGGGACTAGTGTCAGATACGCAGTATTTT.

The V gene is TRBV5-1, the J gene TRBJ2-7; 8 bases map to TRBD1. J lost 2 bases, V lost 2 bases, and 3 bases had no gene match. The V gene's germline CDR1 is SGHRS and CDR2 YFSETQ. CDR3 length: 14 amino acids. This chain's CDR3 is CASSFKTGAYEQYF. The CDR3 region has the DNA TGCGCCAGCAGCTTTAAGACAGGGGCCTACGAGCAGTACTTC. Together with reference TRBV5-1 and TRBJ2-7, the CDR3 gives the full variable domain: KAGVTQTPRYLIKTRGQQVTLSCSPISGHRSVSWYQQTPGQGLQFLFEYFSETQRNKGNFPGRFSGRQFSNSRSEMNVSTLELGDSALYLCASSFKTGAYEQYFGPGTRLTVT.

The J gene is TRBJ2-5, the V gene TRBV7-2; D is perhaps TRBD1 (6 bases). Germline values: CDR1 SGHTA, CDR2 FQGNSA. V lost 7 bases to trimming and J lost 2 bases, with 11 bases between them. CDR3 length: 13 amino acids. CDR3 protein: CASTNRVQETQYF. CDR3 nucleotide sequence: TGTGCCAGCACCAACAGGGTTCAAGAGACCCAGTACTTC.

This sequence joins TRBV5-8 and TRBJ1-2; D is perhaps TRBD1 (6 bases). V was pared by 1 base and J by 8 bases, with 12 bases between. Germline loops: CDR1 SGHTS, CDR2 YDEGEE. This CDR3 comprises 13 residues. For the CDR3, the DNA is TGTGCCAGCAGCTTGCGACACAGGGACGGCTACACCTTC. Protein sequence: CASSLRHRDGYTF.

The V and J genes are TRBV7-2 and TRBJ1-5, with a tentative D call TRBD1 (5 bases). Germline lookup yields CDR1 SGHTA and CDR2 FQGNSA. CDR3 length equals 15 residues. Trimming stripped 2 bases from V and 6 bases from J, with 14 bases between. In nucleotides, the CDR3 is TGTGCCAGCAGCTTATCCGGAGGGGAGGTTCAGCCCCAGCATTTT. Protein sequence: CASSLSGGEVQPQHF.

This chain links TRBV2 with TRBJ1-4; 9 nucleotides agree with TRBD1. This CDR3 is 16 amino acids long. In germline, CDR1 is SNHLY, CDR2 FYNNEI. The junction had 8 bases not matched to a gene; V was cut back by 8 bases and J by 1 base. For the CDR3, the DNA is TGTGCCAGCGCAAAACAGGGGGCGCGAACTAATGAAAAACTGTTTTTT. It is translated as CASAKQGARTNEKLFF. The full variable domain, its missing parts supplied by reference TRBV2 and TRBJ1-4, is EPEVTQTPSHQVTQMGQEVILRCVPISNHLYFYWYRQILGQKVEFLVSFYNNEISEKSEIFDDQFSVERPDGSNFTLKIRSTKLEDSAMYFCASAKQGARTNEKLFFGSGTQLSVL.

The gene calls are TRBV7-9 and TRBJ2-1; 8 bases map to TRBD2. The CDR3 spans 16 residues. Looked up from germline, CDR1 is SEHNR and CDR2 is FQNEAQ (reference sequence). Trimming cost V 5 bases and J 6 bases; bases outside gene matches: 12. CDR3 protein: CASSGERESLSNEQFF. The CDR3 nucleotides are TGTGCCAGCAGCGGAGAGCGGGAGTCTTTATCCAATGAGCAGTTCTTC.

CDR3 sequence: CASSAGQIGNTIYF. The DNA of the CDR3 is TGCGCCAGCAGCGCCGGACAAATTGGAAACACCATATATTTT. The rearrangement joins TRBV10-2 to TRBJ1-3; TRBD1 is a possible D gene (5 bases). The CDR3 covers 14 residues. The V end was cut by 6 bases, the J end by 3 bases, with 12 bases between. Looked up from germline, CDR1 is WSHSY and CDR2 is SAAADI.

The rearrangement links TRBV5-1 to TRBJ2-5; 7 bases line up with TRBD1. J gave up 4 bases and V 0 bases, and 6 bases lay outside the gene matches. Germline V gives CDR1 SGHRS, CDR2 YFSETQ. This CDR3 contains 15 residues. The CDR3 DNA sequence: TGCGCCAGCAGCTTGGGACAGGGATTTGGAGAGACCCAGTACTTC. Encoded protein: CASSLGQGFGETQYF.

This chain joins TRBV5-1 and TRBJ1-2, with D maybe TRBD1 (6 bases). The V gene lost 3 bases and the J gene lost 10 bases, with 10 bases spanning the gap. The CDR3 covers 11 residues. In germline, CDR1 is SGHRS, CDR2 YFSETQ. The CDR3 spells CASSSDRIYTF. Here the CDR3 DNA reads TGCGCCAGCAGCTCCGACAGGATCTACACCTTC.

V is TRBV6-5 and J is TRBJ1-1; 7 nucleotides agree with TRBD1. In germline, CDR1 is MNHEY, CDR2 SVGAGI. V lost 5 bases and J lost 4; bases outside the gene matches: 7. The CDR3 is made up of 14 amino acids. The CDR3 nucleotides are TGTGCCAGCAGTCCACAGGGGTGGGGCACTGAAGCTTTCTTT. Protein: CASSPQGWGTEAFF.

This chain joins TRBV2 and TRBJ2-3; TRBD2 matches at 16 bases. CDR1 is SNHLY, CDR2 FYNNEI, per germline. V lost 6 bases to trimming and J lost 6 bases; unmatched junction nucleotides: 18. CDR3 length: 20 amino acids. The DNA for the CDR3 is TGTGCCAGCAGAACCCCATCCGGGACTAGCGGGAGGGCCCCGGGGGATACGCAGTATTTT. It encodes CASRTPSGTSGRAPGDTQYF.

V usage is TRBV24-1 and J usage is TRBJ1-2; the match to TRBD1 covers 7 bases. The CDR3 is 15 amino acids. Germline V gives CDR1 KGHDR, CDR2 SFDVKD. Germline trimming cut 2 bases from V and 3 bases from J; bases unmatched to any gene: 5. CDR3 residues: CATSDSGQVHYGYTF. In DNA form, the CDR3 reads TGTGCCACCAGTGATTCCGGACAGGTCCACTATGGCTACACCTTC.

J is TRBJ1-2 and V is TRBV14; weak D call: TRBD1 (6 bases). CDR1 and CDR2 (germline): SGHDN, FVKESK. The V gene lost 3 bases and the J gene lost 4 bases, with 15 bases spanning the gap. There are 15 residues in the CDR3. The CDR3 DNA follows: TGTGCCAGCAGCCAGGGGGGGGCTCCAATCTATGGCTACACCTTC. This encodes CASSQGGAPIYGYTF. Full variable domain (rest looked up from reference TRBV14 and TRBJ1-2): EAGVTQFPSHSVIEKGQTVTLRCDPISGHDNLYWYRRVMGKEIKFLLHFVKESKQDESGMPNNRFLAERTGGTYSTLKVQPAELEDSGVYFCASSQGGAPIYGYTFGSGTRLTVV.

Points on this clone: The junction departs from germline at one end; a sequencing error may be responsible. This sequence joins TRBV6-2 or TRBV6-3 and TRBJ2-5; 9 positions agree with TRBD2. The CDR3 has 15 amino acids. CDR1 is MNHEY, CDR2 SVGEGT, per germline. The CDR3 loop is CASSNSLAGQETQYF. The DNA for the CDR3 is TGTGCCAGCAGTAACTCACTAGCGGGCCAAGAGACCCAGTACTTC.

This clone was picked up a small number of times. This chain links TRBV4-3 with TRBJ1-2, with D perhaps matching TRBD1 (6 bases). Deletions cut 1 base from V and 8 bases from J, with 17 bases between. The germline CDR1 and CDR2 sequences are LGHNA and YSLEER. The CDR3 has 15 residues. The CDR3 DNA is TGCGCCAGCAGCCAAGTATTGGACAGTCTCGGAGGCTACACCTTC. Its protein product is CASSQVLDSLGGYTF.

V usage is TRBV30 and J usage is TRBJ1-5; 10 bases agree with TRBD1. The V gene's germline CDR1 is GTSNPN and CDR2 SVGIG (reference sequence). The V gene end was trimmed by 5 bases and the J gene end by 2 bases; junction bases not matched to a gene: 6. This CDR3 region has 15 residues. The CDR3 coding sequence is TGTGCCTGGGACAGGGGGCGTGTTGGCAATCAGCCCCAGCATTTT. Its translation: CAWDRGRVGNQPQHF.

The chain carries TRBV19 and TRBJ1-5, with no clear D. The CDR3 is 14 residues long. The germline gives CDR1 LNHDA, CDR2 SQIVND (reference sequence). V gave up 0 bases and J gave up 5 bases, with 8 bases separating them. The CDR3 sequence: CASSIEVRDQPQHF. In nucleotides, the CDR3 is TGTGCCAGTAGTATAGAGGTTCGGGATCAGCCCCAGCATTTT. Full variable domain (outside the CDR3, taken from reference TRBV19 and TRBJ1-5): DGGITQSPKYLFRKEGQNVTLSCEQNLNHDAMYWYRQDPGQGLRLIYYSQIVNDFQKGDIAEGYSVSREKKESFPLTVTSAQKNPTAFYLCASSIEVRDQPQHFGDGTRLSIL.

J is TRBJ2-7 and V is TRBV5-4, with a possible D match to TRBD2 (5 bases). Trimming pared 2 bases from V and 2 bases from J, leaving 23 bases between. The length of the CDR3 is 18 residues. Germline V gene lookup returns CDR1 SGHNT and CDR2 YYREEE (reference sequence). The CDR3 DNA follows: TGTGCCAGCAGCTTAACACTAACTAGGACGTTTCGTCCCTACGAGCAGTACTTC. It encodes CASSLTLTRTFRPYEQYF.

V is TRBV19 and J is TRBJ2-7, with 7 bases identical to TRBD2. Losses at the gene ends were 5 bases for V and 12 bases for J; bases not matched to a gene: 19. This CDR3 is built from 15 residues. Looked up from germline, CDR1 is LNHDA and CDR2 is SQIVND (reference sequence). CDR3 coding DNA: TGTGCCAGTAGTCCCCGTGAGGTTACTAGCGCGACACGGTACTTC. This encodes CASSPREVTSATRYF.

V usage is TRBV25-1 and J usage is TRBJ1-2; a possible D gene is TRBD1 (5 bases). This CDR3 is built from 15 residues. V shed 5 bases and J shed 4 bases, with 17 bases lying between them. Germline V CDR1 and CDR2: MGHDK, SYGVNS. CDR3 residues: CASSNFPSGSYGYTF. Here the CDR3 DNA reads TGTGCCAGCAGTAACTTTCCGTCAGGGTCCTATGGCTACACCTTC.

The chain combines TRBV19 with TRBJ1-5; 8 nucleotides line up with TRBD1. The CDR3 has 15 amino acids. Germline CDR1 and CDR2: LNHDA and SQIVND (reference sequence). V was pared by 1 base and J by 4 bases, with 3 bases of the junction left unmatched. The CDR3 spells CASSIVTGVNQPQHF. CDR3 DNA: TGTGCCAGTAGTATAGTGACAGGGGTGAATCAGCCCCAGCATTTT.

The genes are TRBV7-9 and TRBJ2-7, with 8 bases fitting TRBD1. V shed 3 bases and J 5 bases; nucleotides not matched to a gene: 15. The CDR3 length is 17 residues. Germline loops: CDR1 SEHNR, CDR2 FQNEAQ (reference sequence). This CDR3 reads CASSFSPTGTGSNEQYF. As DNA, the CDR3 is TGTGCCAGCAGCTTTTCGCCAACCGGGACAGGCTCGAACGAGCAGTACTTC.

DNA of the CDR3: TGTGCCAGCAGCTTAGATGGTATCAGGTTCTTGGGCAATCAGCCCCAGCATTTT. This gives the protein CASSLDGIRFLGNQPQHF. The genes are TRBV11-3 and TRBJ1-5; no reliable D call. Trimming cost V 0 bases and J 2 bases, with 17 bases left between them. The CDR3 is made up of 18 amino acids. Germline CDR1 is SGHNT and CDR2 is YENEEA.

V and J are TRBV19 and TRBJ1-5; 7 positions match TRBD1. CDR1 is LNHDA, CDR2 SQIVND, per germline (reference sequence). V lost 8 bases to trimming and J lost 2 bases; unmatched junction nucleotides: 3. This CDR3 spans 13 amino acids. The CDR3 protein is CASGQDRNQPQHF. The CDR3 DNA is TGTGCCAGTGGACAGGATCGCAATCAGCCCCAGCATTTT. Supplemented by reference TRBV19 and TRBJ1-5, the full variable domain reads DGGITQSPKYLFRKEGQNVTLSCEQNLNHDAMYWYRQDPGQGLRLIYYSQIVNDFQKGDIAEGYSVSREKKESFPLTVTSAQKNPTAFYLCASGQDRNQPQHFGDGTRLSIL.

The gene calls are TRBV9 and TRBJ1-2, with D possibly matching TRBD1 (5 bases). Trimming shortened V by 3 bases and J by 4 bases, and 22 bases separated the two germline ends. The CDR3 spans 17 residues. CDR1 SGDLS and CDR2 YYNGEE come from the germline V gene. CDR3 in amino acids: CASSGGRASSPLYGYTF. The CDR3 coding sequence is TGTGCCAGCAGCGGTGGCAGGGCCTCTTCGCCCCTCTATGGCTACACCTTC.

The chain links TRBV4-3 to TRBJ1-4; TRBD1 matches at 8 bases. The CDR3 totals 18 residues. The V and J ends lost 1 base and 2 bases, in that order; junction bases with no gene match: 9. Germline V gene data show CDR1 as LGHNA and CDR2 as YSLEER. CDR3 in DNA: TGCGCCAGCAGCCAAGGCGACTACAGGGGGTCCACTAATGAAAAACTGTTTTTT. Translation: CASSQGDYRGSTNEKLFF.

V is TRBV29-1 and J is TRBJ2-1; TRBD2 is a possible D gene (6 bases). CDR1 and CDR2 from the germline V gene are SQVTM and ANQGSEA. Trimming shortened V by 5 bases and J by 1 base, and 9 bases separated the two germline ends. The CDR3 has 13 residues. CDR3 amino acids: CSVRRGSYNEQFF. The CDR3 DNA is TGCAGCGTTCGGCGGGGATCCTACAATGAGCAGTTCTTC.

The chain uses TRBV5-1 and TRBJ1-1; 7 bases align to TRBD1. Germline V gene lookup returns CDR1 SGHRS and CDR2 YFSETQ. The CDR3 loop spans 16 amino acids. V dropped 4 bases and J dropped 1; count of bases not matched to a gene: 10. CDR3 sequence reads: CASSPGTAPGNTEAFF. The CDR3 DNA sequence: TGCGCCAGCAGCCCCGGGACAGCGCCGGGGAACACTGAAGCTTTCTTT.

This chain connects TRBV6-5 to TRBJ2-1; 8 nucleotides match TRBD1. This CDR3 has 13 amino acids. J was trimmed by 5 bases and V by 6 bases; bases with no gene match: 3. CDR1 MNHEY and CDR2 SVGAGI come from the germline V gene. This CDR3 is CASRGQENNEQFF. In DNA form, the CDR3 reads TGTGCCAGCAGGGGACAGGAAAACAATGAGCAGTTCTTC.